One and the same sample provided the 8 T cell receptor beta chains below, sequenced in a study of graft-versus-host responses after intestinal transplantation. Using immunoSEQ multiplex PCR, the repertoire was profiled, and TCRdb retains in-frame clones only, with some absent. The sample contains 20,000 to 25,000 clones, 85% to 95% of which appear only once. This specimen consisted of PBMCs, obtained approximately 250 days after intestinal transplant. The receptors here all came from a human patient who received an intestinal transplant, so some T cells may come from the graft donor.

Here the CDR3 reads CASSLVTGKEQYF. The CDR3 bases are TGTGCCAGCAGCTTGGTGACAGGGAAAGAGCAGTACTTC. This chain joins TRBV5-8 and TRBJ2-7; the match to TRBD1 covers 7 bases. CDR1 is SGHTS, CDR2 YDEGEE, per germline. The CDR3 contains 13 residues. V lost 0 bases and J lost 7; bases outside the gene matches: 4.

This rearrangement joins TRBV6-5 to TRBJ2-5, with 10 nucleotides matching TRBD2. Trimming took 6 bases from V and 9 from J; bases not matched to a gene: 13. The germline gives CDR1 MNHEY, CDR2 SVGAGI. The CDR3 runs 15 residues. The CDR3 coding sequence is TGTGCCAGCAGCCTGCTAGCGGGAGCCCCCCAGCCCCAGTACTTC. Translated, it gives CASSLLAGAPQPQYF.

The chain combines TRBV2 with TRBJ1-6, with D possibly matching TRBD1 (6 bases). CDR3 length: 16 amino acids. Germline lookup yields CDR1 SNHLY and CDR2 FYNNEI. The V and J ends lost 3 bases and 9 bases respectively, with 18 bases between them. This chain's CDR3 is CASSDKPGRGSSPLHF. The CDR3 nucleotides read TGTGCCAGCAGTGATAAGCCTGGCAGGGGATCTTCACCCCTCCACTTT.

This clone was counted a single time. V is TRBV6-6 and J is TRBJ2-2; D gene unclear. Germline V gene data show CDR1 as MNHNY and CDR2 as SVGAGI (reference sequence). This CDR3 has 15 residues. The V and J ends lost 2 bases and 2 bases respectively, with 9 bases between them. The CDR3 nucleotides are TGTGCCAGCAGTTACCCGACCAGTAACACCGGGGAGCTGTTTTTT. This gives the protein CASSYPTSNTGELFF.

The V and J genes are TRBV10-3 and TRBJ2-7; D possibly corresponds to TRBD1 (5 bases). The CDR3 runs to 14 residues. Germline V CDR1 and CDR2: ENHRY, SYGVKD. Between the trimmed V and J ends, which lost 2 bases and 3 bases, there was a span of 11 bases. The CDR3 here is CAISEKGQDYEQYF. DNA of the CDR3: TGTGCCATCAGTGAGAAAGGACAAGACTACGAGCAGTACTTC.

The chain couples TRBV7-9 to TRBJ2-7; D unclear. Trimming cost V 2 bases and J 4 bases, with 9 bases left between them. This CDR3 contains 13 residues. Germline CDR1 SEHNR, CDR2 FQNEAQ (reference sequence). As DNA, the CDR3 is TGTGCCAGCAGCTTAACGGAAGAGTACGAGCAGTACTTC. Translated: CASSLTEEYEQYF.

The V gene is TRBV6-5, the J gene TRBJ1-1; possibly TRBD1 for D (6 bases). The germline gives CDR1 MNHEY, CDR2 SVGAGI. Trimming left V 1 base short and J 1 base short, with 10 bases between. The CDR3 covers 15 residues. CDR3 in amino acids: CASSYFPQGNTEAFF. DNA of the CDR3: TGTGCCAGCAGTTACTTTCCACAGGGGAACACTGAAGCTTTCTTT.

As DNA, the CDR3 is TGTGCCAGCAGCGACCAACTGGGACAGGGTAGAACTAGGGCATACAATGAGCAGTTCTTC. It encodes CASSDQLGQGRTRAYNEQFF. The chain uses TRBV5-5 and TRBJ2-1; 9 nucleotides match TRBD1. The V gene end was trimmed by 4 bases and the J gene end by 4 bases; junction bases not matched to a gene: 21. Germline CDR1 is SGHKS and CDR2 is YYEKEE (reference sequence). The CDR3 covers 20 residues.